This is a list of T cell receptor beta chains from one sample in a study of blood T cells in healthy people across ages. TCRdb fed the 5' RACE reads into MiXCR, producing one record per CDR3 protein. The sample has fewer than 1,200,000 distinct CDR3 sequences, around 25% seen once. Another study also made use of these data, one on T cells of mothers and their children.

The sequencing input was blood. Receptors originate from a girl aged 2-10 years in good health. CDR3s include the opening cysteine and the closing phenylalanine or tryptophan. The order of the fields is CDR3 DNA, CDR3 protein, V gene, D gene, clone size, J gene. The D gene is left open where the match is weak. The size of a clone is reported for some rows only, either as once, few or many, or as a class for expanded clones.

CDR3nt: TGCGCCAGCAGCCATCGCAGGGGATCGAACACTGAAGCTTTCTTT
CDR3aa: CASSHRRGSNTEAFF
v_gene: TRBV4-1
d_gene: -
abundance: few
j_gene: TRBJ1-1

CDR3nt: TGCGCCAGTACCCCCGGGACTAGGAGCACAGATACGCAGTATTTT
CDR3aa: CASTPGTRSTDTQYF
v_gene: TRBV5-1
d_gene: TRBD2
abundance: -
j_gene: TRBJ2-3

CDR3nt: TGTGCCATCAGCTCTAAGCGGGACTCGTGGGAGACCCAGTACTTC
CDR3aa: CAISSKRDSWETQYF
v_gene: TRBV10-3
d_gene: TRBD2
abundance: -
j_gene: TRBJ2-5

CDR3nt: TGTGCCAGCATGCCTCGCACCTATAATTCACCCCTCCACTTT
CDR3aa: CASMPRTYNSPLHF
v_gene: TRBV6-1
d_gene: -
abundance: few
j_gene: TRBJ1-6

CDR3nt: TGTGCCAGCAGCTGGATTGGTGCGACTAGATCCTACGAGCAGTTCTTC
CDR3aa: CASSWIGATRSYEQFF
v_gene: TRBV7-8
d_gene: -
abundance: -
j_gene: TRBJ2-1

CDR3nt: TGTGCCAGCACTTCGGGGGGGAGAGGAGCAGGTGGCTACACCTTC
CDR3aa: CASTSGGRGAGGYTF
v_gene: TRBV12-3/TRBV12-4
d_gene: -
abundance: few
j_gene: TRBJ1-2

CDR3nt: TGTGCCATTGTTCCTAGCGGTCCCTACAATGAGCAGTTCTTC
CDR3aa: CAIVPSGPYNEQFF
v_gene: TRBV10-3
d_gene: TRBD2
abundance: -
j_gene: TRBJ2-1

CDR3nt: TGTGCCATCAGTGAGCCCGGCATCCTATACAATGAGCAGTTCTTC
CDR3aa: CAISEPGILYNEQFF
v_gene: TRBV10-3
d_gene: -
abundance: few
j_gene: TRBJ2-1

CDR3nt: TGTGCCAGCAGCTCTAGCGGGGGGTTTAATGAGCAGTTCTTC
CDR3aa: CASSSSGGFNEQFF
v_gene: TRBV5-4
d_gene: TRBD2
abundance: few
j_gene: TRBJ2-1

CDR3nt: TGTGCCAGCAGTTACAGGGGAGGAGGCGAGCAGTACTTC
CDR3aa: CASSYRGGGEQYF
v_gene: TRBV28
d_gene: -
abundance: few
j_gene: TRBJ2-7

CDR3nt: TGTGCCAGCAGCCCTACGGGCCAAGGGGGGCCGTCTGGCTACACCTTC
CDR3aa: CASSPTGQGGPSGYTF
v_gene: TRBV7-3
d_gene: -
abundance: -
j_gene: TRBJ1-2

CDR3nt: TGTGCCAGCAGTTTAGGGAGTATCGGAACAATGAGCAATCAGCCCCAGCATTTT
CDR3aa: CASSLGSIGTMSNQPQHF
v_gene: TRBV28
d_gene: -
abundance: -
j_gene: TRBJ1-5

CDR3nt: TGTGCCAGCAGCTTCCTGGGCGAGCTGTTTTTT
CDR3aa: CASSFLGELFF
v_gene: TRBV28
d_gene: -
abundance: -
j_gene: TRBJ2-2

CDR3nt: TGTGCCAGCAGCTCATGGACAGAACCTGTAGTCTACGAGCAGTACTTC
CDR3aa: CASSSWTEPVVYEQYF
v_gene: TRBV11-2
d_gene: -
abundance: -
j_gene: TRBJ2-7

CDR3nt: TGCAGCTCCTCACAGACTAGCGGAAGCACAGATACGCAGTATTTT
CDR3aa: CSSSQTSGSTDTQYF
v_gene: TRBV29-1
d_gene: TRBD2
abundance: few
j_gene: TRBJ2-3

CDR3nt: TGTGCCAGCAGCCAAGGCTTCGGGAGACTGAGCTCCTACGAGCAGTACTTC
CDR3aa: CASSQGFGRLSSYEQYF
v_gene: TRBV3-1
d_gene: -
abundance: -
j_gene: TRBJ2-7

CDR3nt: TGTGCCAGCAGTGAGTTAGGGGGCACTGAAGCTTTCTTT
CDR3aa: CASSELGGTEAFF
v_gene: TRBV25-1
d_gene: -
abundance: many
j_gene: TRBJ1-1

CDR3nt: TGTGCCAGCAGTTCATCGCGAAGAGACGGCAGTTGGGATACGCAGTATTTT
CDR3aa: CASSSSRRDGSWDTQYF
v_gene: TRBV25-1
d_gene: -
abundance: few
j_gene: TRBJ2-3

CDR3nt: TGTGCCAGCAGCTTCCCGGGACAGGGAATGAATGAGCAGTTCTTC
CDR3aa: CASSFPGQGMNEQFF
v_gene: TRBV3-1
d_gene: TRBD1
abundance: few
j_gene: TRBJ2-1

CDR3nt: TGCGCCAGCAGCTTGGAGCGGGGGGACCTCTTCCGGAATGAGCAGTTCTTC
CDR3aa: CASSLERGDLFRNEQFF
v_gene: TRBV5-1
d_gene: TRBD2
abundance: few
j_gene: TRBJ2-1

CDR3nt: TGCAGTGCTGAGCCGGGACTAGCGGAAGAGACCCAGTACTTC
CDR3aa: CSAEPGLAEETQYF
v_gene: TRBV20-1
d_gene: TRBD2
abundance: -
j_gene: TRBJ2-5

CDR3nt: TGTGCCAGCAGTTTGGAAGGACAGGGGGTCGAGACCCAGTACTTC
CDR3aa: CASSLEGQGVETQYF
v_gene: TRBV12-3/TRBV12-4
d_gene: TRBD1
abundance: many
j_gene: TRBJ2-5

CDR3nt: TGCAGTGCTAGAGACCCGTATGGCTACACCTTC
CDR3aa: CSARDPYGYTF
v_gene: TRBV20-1
d_gene: -
abundance: few
j_gene: TRBJ1-2

CDR3nt: TGCAGCGTGACGACAGGGGGCTACTACGAGCAGTACTTC
CDR3aa: CSVTTGGYYEQYF
v_gene: TRBV29-1
d_gene: TRBD1
abundance: -
j_gene: TRBJ2-7

CDR3nt: TGTGCCAGCAGCTCAAGAACAGGGTTGAACACTGAAGCCTTCTTT
CDR3aa: CASSSRTGLNTEAFF
v_gene: TRBV7-8
d_gene: -
abundance: many
j_gene: TRBJ1-1

CDR3nt: TGCAGCGTTGGGACAGGGACTGGCTACACCTTC
CDR3aa: CSVGTGTGYTF
v_gene: TRBV29-1
d_gene: TRBD1
abundance: -
j_gene: TRBJ1-2

CDR3nt: TGCAGCGTTGAGGGTGGAGGACAGTCGTACTTC
CDR3aa: CSVEGGGQSYF
v_gene: TRBV29-1
d_gene: -
abundance: -
j_gene: TRBJ2-1

CDR3nt: TGTGCCAGCAGTGAAAGGCCCGTCCAGCCCCAGCATTTT
CDR3aa: CASSERPVQPQHF
v_gene: TRBV6-1
d_gene: -
abundance: -
j_gene: TRBJ1-5

CDR3nt: TGTGCCAGCACCCGGAAGGGGAACACCGGGGAGCTGTTTTTT
CDR3aa: CASTRKGNTGELFF
v_gene: TRBV12-3/TRBV12-4
d_gene: -
abundance: -
j_gene: TRBJ2-2

CDR3nt: TGTGCCAGCAGCGTAGACGTGTCTGGACAGGAACTCTACAATGAGCAGTTCTTC
CDR3aa: CASSVDVSGQELYNEQFF
v_gene: TRBV9
d_gene: TRBD1
abundance: few
j_gene: TRBJ2-1

CDR3nt: TGTGCCAGCAGTTCCCTAAGGAGCGGGGCTAGCACAGATACGCAGTATTTT
CDR3aa: CASSSLRSGASTDTQYF
v_gene: TRBV28
d_gene: TRBD2
abundance: -
j_gene: TRBJ2-3

CDR3nt: TGTGCCAGCAGCCAAGACCGAGGAGGGGGCGACGAGCAGTACTTC
CDR3aa: CASSQDRGGGDEQYF
v_gene: TRBV4-2
d_gene: -
abundance: -
j_gene: TRBJ2-7

CDR3nt: TGTGCCAGCAGCATACCAGGGGGCGAAGAGTACAATGAGCAGTTCTTC
CDR3aa: CASSIPGGEEYNEQFF
v_gene: TRBV11-2
d_gene: TRBD1
abundance: few
j_gene: TRBJ2-1

CDR3nt: TGCAGTGCTAGACAGGGGAGGGGGCAAGAGACCCAGTACTTC
CDR3aa: CSARQGRGQETQYF
v_gene: TRBV20-1
d_gene: -
abundance: -
j_gene: TRBJ2-5

CDR3nt: TGCGCCAGCAGCTTGTCCCCGGGGGCTCGTGGCTACACCTTC
CDR3aa: CASSLSPGARGYTF
v_gene: TRBV5-1
d_gene: -
abundance: -
j_gene: TRBJ1-2

CDR3nt: TGCGCCAGCGGCCGCCTGGACAGCTCTGGAAACACCATATATTTT
CDR3aa: CASGRLDSSGNTIYF
v_gene: TRBV4-1
d_gene: -
abundance: few
j_gene: TRBJ1-3

CDR3nt: TGTGCCAGCAGCCCCACTCCAGGGGGAGAGACCCAGTACTTC
CDR3aa: CASSPTPGGETQYF
v_gene: TRBV6-5
d_gene: TRBD1
abundance: few
j_gene: TRBJ2-5

CDR3nt: TGTGCCAGCAACATCCAGGGGGCCCCCTTGGAGGCCCAGCATTTT
CDR3aa: CASNIQGAPLEAQHF
v_gene: TRBV5-6
d_gene: TRBD1
abundance: few
j_gene: TRBJ1-5

CDR3nt: TGTGCCAGCAGCTTGGCCGGGACTAGCGTCTTCAATGAGCAGTTCTTC
CDR3aa: CASSLAGTSVFNEQFF
v_gene: TRBV7-6
d_gene: TRBD2
abundance: few
j_gene: TRBJ2-1

CDR3nt: TGTGCCAGCAGCTTATTACCCTTAAGGGACAGGGCGCGCGAGCAGTACTTC
CDR3aa: CASSLLPLRDRAREQYF
v_gene: TRBV7-3
d_gene: TRBD1
abundance: few
j_gene: TRBJ2-7

CDR3nt: TGCAGCGCAATTCCTAGCGGGAGAATAAACAATGAGCAGTTCTTC
CDR3aa: CSAIPSGRINNEQFF
v_gene: TRBV29-1
d_gene: TRBD2
abundance: -
j_gene: TRBJ2-1

CDR3nt: TGCAGCGTTGAGGACAGGGATTACGCTGAAGCTTTCTTT
CDR3aa: CSVEDRDYAEAFF
v_gene: TRBV29-1
d_gene: TRBD1
abundance: -
j_gene: TRBJ1-1

CDR3nt: TGCAGCGTTGAAGTGAGGCTAGCGGGAGACTGGCATGAGCAGTTCTTC
CDR3aa: CSVEVRLAGDWHEQFF
v_gene: TRBV29-1
d_gene: TRBD2
abundance: few
j_gene: TRBJ2-1

CDR3nt: TGTGCCAGCAGCCAAGGTGCGTGGACCTACGAGCAGTACTTC
CDR3aa: CASSQGAWTYEQYF
v_gene: TRBV4-2
d_gene: -
abundance: few
j_gene: TRBJ2-7

CDR3nt: TGCAGTGCTAGAGACCGGACTAGCGAACTCACCGGGGAGCTGTTTTTT
CDR3aa: CSARDRTSELTGELFF
v_gene: TRBV20-1
d_gene: TRBD2
abundance: -
j_gene: TRBJ2-2

CDR3nt: TGTGCCAGCAGCCCAGTGTGGGGGTCTGGAAACACCATATATTTT
CDR3aa: CASSPVWGSGNTIYF
v_gene: TRBV7-8
d_gene: -
abundance: -
j_gene: TRBJ1-3

CDR3nt: TGTGCCAGCAGCCCTCCTCCAAGGGGCTTCTTT
CDR3aa: CASSPPPRGFF
v_gene: TRBV7-9
d_gene: -
abundance: -
j_gene: TRBJ1-1

CDR3nt: TGTGCCAGCAGCCGGTCGACTAGCGGAAATCCTAGCACAGATACGCAGTATTTT
CDR3aa: CASSRSTSGNPSTDTQYF
v_gene: TRBV13
d_gene: TRBD2
abundance: -
j_gene: TRBJ2-3

CDR3nt: TGCGCCAGCAGCCAAGATCGTGGGACAGGCCTCCACTTT
CDR3aa: CASSQDRGTGLHF
v_gene: TRBV4-3
d_gene: TRBD1
abundance: few
j_gene: TRBJ1-6

CDR3nt: TGTGCCAGCAGCTTAGCGCCCTTGGGTGGTGAGCAGTTCTTC
CDR3aa: CASSLAPLGGEQFF
v_gene: TRBV7-9
d_gene: -
abundance: few
j_gene: TRBJ2-1

CDR3nt: TGTGCTAGTGGTTTGGTACTCTTCAGGGCGAGAGATGGCTACACCTTC
CDR3aa: CASGLVLFRARDGYTF
v_gene: TRBV12-5
d_gene: -
abundance: -
j_gene: TRBJ1-2

CDR3nt: TGCAGCGTTACAATGTGGTCAGGGGGCCTCTACGAGCAGTACTTC
CDR3aa: CSVTMWSGGLYEQYF
v_gene: TRBV29-1
d_gene: TRBD1
abundance: -
j_gene: TRBJ2-7

CDR3nt: TGTGCCAGCAGCCCAGAGGTCCACAGGGAGATTGAGCAGTTCTTC
CDR3aa: CASSPEVHREIEQFF
v_gene: TRBV11-1
d_gene: -
abundance: -
j_gene: TRBJ2-1